These T cell receptor beta chains were read from a single sample in a study of radiation and T cells in renal cell carcinoma. The repertoire was sequenced with immunoSEQ multiplex PCR; TCRdb's copy has only in-frame clones and lacks some. Of 150,000 to 200,000 clones detected, about 87% appear once; the ten largest clones hold about 11%. Sequenced here: blood, sampled from a patient whose treatment included radiotherapy and nephrectomy. These receptors all come from a woman aged 50 to 60 with renal cell carcinoma. Both conserved end residues are part of each CDR3. D genes are given only for firm matches. Clone size is stated in some rows and not others, as once, few, many or a class when expanded.

d_gene	v_gene	j_gene	abundance	CDR3aa	CDR3nt
TRBD1	TRBV6-5	TRBJ1-2	once	CASSPTGQGSGYTF	TGTGCCAGCAGTCCAACGGGACAGGGGTCTGGCTACACCTTC
TRBD2	TRBV28	TRBJ2-1	once	CASSLLGLAEYNEQFF	TGTGCCAGCAGTTTATTGGGACTAGCGGAATACAATGAGCAGTTCTTC
TRBD2	TRBV30	TRBJ2-3	-	CAWSVGLAGSTDTQYF	TGTGCCTGGAGTGTGGGACTAGCGGGCTCCACAGATACGCAGTATTTT
TRBD1	TRBV10-3	TRBJ2-5	-	CAISEAGGGETQYF	TGTGCCATCAGTGAAGCAGGGGGTGGAGAGACCCAGTACTTC
-	TRBV7-2	TRBJ1-6	once	CASSPRYGDRASPLHF	TGTGCCAGCAGCCCCCGATACGGGGACCGGGCTTCACCCCTCCACTTT
-	TRBV5-1	TRBJ2-7	-	CASSSTEAQDEQYF	TGCGCCAGCAGCTCGACAGAGGCCCAGGACGAGCAGTACTTC
-	TRBV4-2	TRBJ2-5	-	CASSQGTAGETQYF	TGTGCCAGCAGCCAAGGTACAGCCGGAGAGACCCAGTACTTC
TRBD1	TRBV4-3	TRBJ1-1	-	CASRGDRWNTEAFF	TGCGCCAGCAGGGGGGACAGGTGGAACACTGAAGCTTTCTTT
TRBD1	TRBV10-1	TRBJ2-7	-	CASRGDRSYEQYF	TGCGCCAGCAGGGGGGACAGGTCCTACGAGCAGTACTTC
TRBD1	TRBV27	TRBJ2-7	-	CASQSDRGLYGEQYF	TGTGCCAGCCAATCCGACAGGGGGCTCTACGGCGAGCAGTACTTC
TRBD2	TRBV10-1	TRBJ2-1	-	CASSGSGGADEQFF	TGCGCCAGCAGTGGCAGCGGGGGGGCCGATGAGCAGTTCTTC
-	TRBV6-6	TRBJ1-1	-	CASTASVNTEAFF	TGTGCCAGCACAGCCTCTGTGAACACTGAAGCTTTCTTT
-	TRBV5-4	TRBJ2-2	-	CASSLEGRRVNTGELFF	TGTGCCAGCAGCTTGGAGGGGCGTAGGGTTAACACCGGGGAGCTGTTTTTT
-	TRBV5-1	TRBJ1-6	-	CASSGGMVNSPLHF	TGCGCCAGCAGCGGAGGGATGGTTAATTCACCCCTCCACTTT
-	TRBV18	TRBJ1-5	-	CASSPYGEDQPQHF	TGTGCCAGCTCACCTTATGGGGAGGACCAGCCCCAGCATTTT
-	TRBV7-2	TRBJ1-2	-	CASSLTSTGYGYTF	TGTGCCAGCAGCCTCACCTCGACAGGATATGGCTACACCTTC
-	TRBV5-1	TRBJ1-1	-	CASSKGLAENTEAFF	TGCGCCAGCAGCAAGGGGCTGGCAGAGAACACTGAAGCTTTCTTT
TRBD1	TRBV6-5	TRBJ1-6	-	CASSYSMTGSSPLHF	TGTGCCAGCAGTTACTCGATGACAGGGAGTTCACCCCTCCACTTT
-	TRBV7-2	TRBJ1-3	-	CASSLQGGGNTIYF	TGTGCCAGCAGCCTACAGGGAGGTGGAAACACCATATATTTT
-	TRBV7-2	TRBJ2-1	once	CASSLVDGLVFF	TGTGCCAGCAGCTTAGTTGACGGACTTGTGTTCTTC
TRBD1	TRBV19	TRBJ2-7	-	CASSIEGQAPYEQYF	TGTGCCAGTAGTATCGAGGGACAGGCGCCCTACGAGCAGTACTTC
-	TRBV7-8	TRBJ1-5	-	CASTIGAGIDQPQHF	TGTGCCAGCACCATAGGAGCAGGGATCGATCAGCCCCAGCATTTT
TRBD1	TRBV5-1	TRBJ1-6	once	CASSFRTGGNSPLHF	TGCGCCAGCAGCTTTCGGACAGGGGGAAATTCACCCCTCCACTTT
-	TRBV19	TRBJ1-1	-	CASSISDNSNTEAFF	TGTGCCAGTAGTATATCGGACAATTCGAACACTGAAGCTTTCTTT
TRBD2	TRBV5-4	TRBJ2-7	-	CASSLTSGVSYEQYF	TGTGCCAGCAGCCTAACTAGCGGGGTGTCCTACGAGCAGTACTTC
-	TRBV27	TRBJ1-2	-	CASSSQIYSGYTF	TGTGCCAGCAGTTCCCAAATCTATTCTGGCTACACCTTC
-	TRBV6-5	TRBJ1-3	few	CASSYARTLSGNTIYF	TGTGCCAGCAGTTACGCCAGGACTCTCTCTGGAAACACCATATATTTT
-	TRBV9	TRBJ2-7	-	CASSPSSGGTYEQYF	TGTGCCAGCAGCCCTAGCTCTGGAGGGACCTACGAGCAGTACTTC
TRBD1	TRBV5-1	TRBJ2-1	-	CASSRQGANNEQFF	TGCGCCAGCAGTCGACAGGGGGCAAACAATGAGCAGTTCTTC
TRBD1	TRBV4-1	TRBJ2-1	-	CASSPRQGRQFF	TGCGCCAGCAGCCCTCGACAGGGGCGGCAGTTCTTC
-	TRBV5-1	TRBJ2-7	-	CASSWRDPGGEQYF	TGCGCCAGCAGCTGGAGGGACCCGGGCGGCGAGCAGTACTTC
-	TRBV9	TRBJ2-3	-	CASQGTLLPDTQYF	TGTGCCAGCCAAGGGACTCTCCTTCCCGATACGCAGTATTTT
TRBD1	TRBV7-2	TRBJ1-5	-	CASSYRGNQPQHF	TGTGCCAGCAGTTACAGGGGAAATCAGCCCCAGCATTTT
TRBD1	TRBV19	TRBJ2-7	-	CASSGTETYEQYF	TGTGCCAGTTCCGGGACAGAGACCTACGAGCAGTACTTC
-	TRBV10-1	TRBJ1-2	-	CASSDDRIEGYTF	TGCGCCAGCAGTGACGACAGGATAGAGGGCTACACCTTC
TRBD2	TRBV25-1	TRBJ2-5	-	CASSAWGLAVETQYF	TGTGCCAGCAGTGCCTGGGGACTAGCGGTCGAGACCCAGTACTTC
TRBD1	TRBV5-1	TRBJ1-6	-	CASSQGQNNSPLHF	TGCGCCAGCAGCCAGGGACAGAATAATTCACCCCTCCACTTT
-	TRBV4-2	TRBJ2-1	-	CASSRAQDSNEQFF	TGTGCCAGCAGCCGAGCCCAGGACAGCAATGAGCAGTTCTTC
-	TRBV7-9	TRBJ2-3	-	CASSPDSDTQYF	TGTGCCAGCAGCCCGGACAGCGATACGCAGTATTTT
-	TRBV19	TRBJ2-2	-	CASSMTASANTGELFF	TGTGCCAGTAGCATGACAGCGAGTGCGAACACCGGGGAGCTGTTTTTT
TRBD2	TRBV9	TRBJ2-5	-	CASSVLAGGPIETQYF	TGTGCCAGCAGCGTACTAGCGGGGGGGCCGATTGAGACCCAGTACTTC
TRBD1	TRBV9	TRBJ1-2	-	CASSLHHRGQGYTF	TGTGCCAGCAGCCTTCACCACAGGGGGCAGGGCTACACCTTC
TRBD2	TRBV18	TRBJ2-1	-	CASSPRSGGPLREQFF	TGTGCCAGCTCACCAAGGAGCGGGGGGCCTCTCCGAGAGCAGTTCTTC